This TCR beta chain appears in the sequencing data of a study of cytomegalovirus exposure and HLA in healthy donors. Study details: In a previous analysis, 117 million unique TCR beta sequences were found from 150 million to 200 million T cells.

Germline CDR1 and CDR2: LNHDA and SQIVND (reference sequence). Trimming left V 4 bases short and J 0 bases short, with 13 bases between. This CDR3 region has 16 residues. Everyone who donated was a healthy bone marrow donor. The PCR had 60 Vbeta and 13 Jbeta primers. Original analysis: About 11 million of the 75 million to 95 million unique TCR beta chains counted in a later analysis were shared. Clones were read by immunoSEQ multiplex PCR, and TCRdb kept only the in-frame ones, dropping some. The V and J calls and clone size come from that table; D and trimming were worked out from the DNA. This sample's table has 60,000 to 70,000 clones.

Sequencing used PBMCs. This chain connects TRBV19 to TRBJ1-5, with TRBD1 as a possible D gene (5 bases). The TCR comes from a boy between 10 and 17 years old in good health and CMV-seronegative. DNA of the CDR3: TGTGCCAGTAGTAGGTCGCCAGGGCTTAGCAATCAGCCCCAGCATTTT. Residues: CASSRSPGLSNQPQHF.